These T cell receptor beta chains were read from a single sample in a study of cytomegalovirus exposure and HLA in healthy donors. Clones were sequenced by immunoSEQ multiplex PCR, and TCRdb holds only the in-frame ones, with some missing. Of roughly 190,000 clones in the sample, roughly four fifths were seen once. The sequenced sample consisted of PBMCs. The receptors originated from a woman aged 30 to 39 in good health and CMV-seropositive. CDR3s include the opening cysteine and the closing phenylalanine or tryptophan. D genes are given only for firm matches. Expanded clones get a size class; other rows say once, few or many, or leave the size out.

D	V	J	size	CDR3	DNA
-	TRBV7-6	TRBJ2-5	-	CASSSQGGEQYF	TGTGCCAGCAGCTCCCAAGGAGGGGAGCAGTACTTC
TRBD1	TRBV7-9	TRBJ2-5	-	CSSSPRLGGQGKETQYF	TGTTCCAGCAGCCCCCGTCTAGGGGGACAGGGAAAAGAGACCCAGTACTTC
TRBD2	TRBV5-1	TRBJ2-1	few	CASSLVSGTRVGDEQFF	TGCGCCAGCAGCTTGGTTTCCGGGACTAGGGTGGGGGATGAGCAGTTCTTC
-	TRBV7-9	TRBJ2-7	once	CASSQIDFPSYEQYF	TGTGCCAGCAGCCAAATCGACTTTCCTTCCTACGAACAGTACTTC
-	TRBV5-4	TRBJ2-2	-	CASSARQSVGELFF	TGTGCCAGCAGCGCCAGACAGAGTGTGGGGGAGCTGTTTTTT
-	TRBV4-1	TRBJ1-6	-	CASSQDSGSSYNSPLHF	TGCGCCAGCAGCCAAGACTCAGGCAGCTCCTATAATTCACCCCTCCACTTT
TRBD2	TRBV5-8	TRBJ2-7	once	CASSFFSAGRNEQYF	TGTGCCAGCAGCTTTTTTTCAGCGGGACGCAACGAGCAGTACTTC
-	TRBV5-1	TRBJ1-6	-	CASSLSDNSPLHF	TGCGCCAGCAGCTTGTCAGATAATTCACCCCTCCACTTT
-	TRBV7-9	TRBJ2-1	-	CASSLGTVAEQFF	TGTGCCAGCAGCTTAGGGACTGTCGCTGAGCAGTTCTTC
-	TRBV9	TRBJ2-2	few	CASSTQRAGELFF	TGTGCCAGCAGCACCCAGAGGGCCGGGGAGCTGTTTTTT
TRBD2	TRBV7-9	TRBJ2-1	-	CASSGRTSGRDTYNEQFF	TGTGCCAGCAGCGGAAGGACTAGCGGGAGGGACACCTACAATGAGCAGTTCTTC
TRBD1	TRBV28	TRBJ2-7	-	CASSRTGDSYEQYF	TGTGCCAGCAGCCGGACAGGCGACTCCTACGAGCAGTACTTC
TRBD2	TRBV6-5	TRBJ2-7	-	CASKRDVSLYEQYF	TGTGCCAGCAAGCGGGACGTAAGCCTCTACGAGCAGTACTTC
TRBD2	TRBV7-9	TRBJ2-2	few	CASSTGLADTNTGELFF	TGTGCCAGCAGCACCGGACTAGCGGATACGAACACCGGGGAGCTGTTTTTT
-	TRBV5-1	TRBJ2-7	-	CASSPRGTLGSYEQYF	TGCGCCAGCAGCCCACGCGGGACGCTCGGCTCCTACGAGCAGTACTTC
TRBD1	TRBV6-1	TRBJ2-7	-	CASTPGQGGREQYF	TGTGCCTCCACCCCGGGACAGGGAGGGCGGGAGCAGTACTTC
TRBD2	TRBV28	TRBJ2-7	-	CASSPLRSGRQYEQYF	TGTGCCAGCAGTCCGTTACGGAGCGGGAGACAATACGAGCAGTACTTC
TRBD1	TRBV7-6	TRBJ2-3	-	CASSRDRGTGTDTQYF	TGTGCCAGCAGCCGGGACAGGGGGACAGGCACAGATACGCAGTATTTT
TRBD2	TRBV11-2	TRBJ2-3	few	CASSLDGLAGVPDTQYF	TGTGCCAGCAGCTTAGACGGACTAGCGGGAGTCCCAGATACGCAGTATTTT
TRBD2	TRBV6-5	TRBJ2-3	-	CASSLGRAADTQYF	TGTGCCAGCAGTTTAGGGAGGGCCGCAGATACGCAGTATTTT
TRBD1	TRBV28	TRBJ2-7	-	CASRTGGRGSHEQYF	TGTGCCAGCAGGACAGGGGGGCGGGGTTCCCACGAGCAGTACTTC
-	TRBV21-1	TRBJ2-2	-	CASSKPRGLAGGGGELFF	TGTGCCAGCAGCAAACCTCGTGGACTAGCGGGAGGGGGTGGGGAGCTGTTTTTT
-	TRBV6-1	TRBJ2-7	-	CASSSRQRSYEQYF	TGTGCCAGCAGTTCGCGACAGCGCTCCTACGAGCAGTACTTC
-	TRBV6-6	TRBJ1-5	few	CASSSEGGNQPQHF	TGTGCCAGCAGTTCGGAAGGCGGGAATCAGCCCCAGCATTTT
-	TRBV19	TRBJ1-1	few	CASSPRRGIAEAFF	TGTGCCAGTAGTCCCAGGAGGGGCATCGCTGAAGCTTTCTTT
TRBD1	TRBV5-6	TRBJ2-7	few	CASSLGDRLHEQYF	TGTGCCAGCAGCTTGGGGGACAGGTTACACGAGCAGTACTTC
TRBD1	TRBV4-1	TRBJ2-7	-	CASSPSTGGLYEQYF	TGCGCCAGCAGTCCATCGACAGGGGGCCTTTACGAGCAGTACTTC
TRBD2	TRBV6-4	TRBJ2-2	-	CASSALAGNTGELFF	TGTGCCAGCAGTGCGCTAGCGGGGAACACCGGGGAGCTGTTTTTT
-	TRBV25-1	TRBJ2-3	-	CASSGSVWTGTDTQYF	TGTGCCAGCAGTGGTTCCGTCTGGACAGGCACAGATACGCAGTATTTT
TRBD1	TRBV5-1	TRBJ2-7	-	CASSLIGTGAYEQYF	TGCGCCAGCAGCTTGATCGGGACAGGGGCGTACGAGCAGTACTTC
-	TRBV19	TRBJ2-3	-	CASSQGFGTDTQYF	TGTGCCAGTAGCCAGGGATTTGGCACAGATACGCAGTATTTT
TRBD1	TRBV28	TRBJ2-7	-	CASSHIDRQGAGEQYF	TGTGCCAGCAGCCATATAGATCGACAGGGGGCAGGAGAGCAGTACTTC
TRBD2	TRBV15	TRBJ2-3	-	CATSIAGRESDTQYF	TGTGCCACCAGCATTGCCGGGAGGGAATCAGATACGCAGTATTTT
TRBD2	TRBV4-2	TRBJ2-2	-	CASSQMTSSNTGELFF	TGTGCCAGCAGCCAGATGACTAGCAGCAACACCGGGGAGCTGTTTTTT
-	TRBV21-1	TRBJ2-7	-	CASSVPGLNPYEQYF	TGTGCCAGCAGCGTACCGGGACTCAATCCCTACGAGCAGTACTTC
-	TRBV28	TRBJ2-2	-	CASARSAGRNTGELFF	TGTGCCAGCGCACGGTCGGCAGGGCGTAACACCGGGGAGCTGTTTTTT
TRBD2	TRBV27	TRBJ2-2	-	CASSTLAGDLTGELFF	TGTGCCAGCAGTACCCTAGCGGGAGATCTGACCGGGGAGCTGTTTTTT
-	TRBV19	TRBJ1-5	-	CASSGPGGPPQHF	TGTGCCAGTAGTGGCCCGGGGGGTCCCCCCCAGCATTTT
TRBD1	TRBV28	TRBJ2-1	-	CASSFRQGKQFF	TGTGCCAGCAGTTTCCGACAGGGAAAGCAGTTCTTC
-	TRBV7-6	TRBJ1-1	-	CASSLGPGNTEAFF	TGTGCCAGCAGCTTAGGACCGGGGAACACTGAAGCTTTCTTT
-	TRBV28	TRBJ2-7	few	CASRRGSSYEQYF	TGTGCCAGCCGACGGGGAAGCTCCTACGAGCAGTACTTC
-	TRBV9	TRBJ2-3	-	CASSVDGSSTDTQYF	TGTGCCAGCAGCGTAGATGGCTCCTCCACAGATACGCAGTATTTT
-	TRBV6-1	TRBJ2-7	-	CASSETAEGTYEQYF	TGTGCCAGCAGCGAAACTGCGGAGGGAACCTACGAGCAGTACTTC
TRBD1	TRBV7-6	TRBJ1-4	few	CASSQGQGGSEKLFF	TGTGCCAGCAGCCAGGGACAGGGGGGGAGTGAAAAACTGTTTTTT
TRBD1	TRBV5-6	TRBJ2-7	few	CASSLDRESSYEQYF	TGTGCCAGCAGTTTAGACAGGGAGAGCTCCTACGAGCAGTACTTC
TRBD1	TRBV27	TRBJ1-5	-	CASSLVRGELNQPQHF	TGTGCCAGCAGTTTAGTCAGGGGGGAATTGAATCAGCCCCAGCATTTT
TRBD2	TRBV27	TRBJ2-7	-	CASSFRTSGSLRYHEQYF	TGTGCCAGCAGTTTTCGGACTAGCGGGAGCCTAAGATATCACGAGCAGTACTTC
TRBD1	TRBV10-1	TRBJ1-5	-	CASPDRGPSWQPQHF	TGCGCCAGCCCCGACAGGGGGCCGTCGTGGCAGCCCCAGCATTTT
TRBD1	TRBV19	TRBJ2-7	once	CASSHGTVDEQYF	TGTGCCAGTAGTCACGGGACAGTGGACGAGCAGTACTTC
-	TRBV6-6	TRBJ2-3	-	CASRDGSLGADTQYF	TGTGCCAGCAGGGACGGGAGTCTGGGGGCAGATACGCAGTATTTT
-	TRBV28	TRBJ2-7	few	CASRSSGGLGHYEQYF	TGTGCCAGCAGATCCTCGGGGGGCCTGGGACACTACGAGCAGTACTTC
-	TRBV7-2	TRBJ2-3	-	CASSSSATNSTDTQYF	TGTGCCAGCAGCTCGTCCGCGACAAACAGCACAGATACGCAGTATTTT
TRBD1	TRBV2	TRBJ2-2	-	CASSPRTGKDGELFF	TGTGCCAGCAGCCCCCGGACAGGGAAAGACGGGGAGCTGTTTTTT
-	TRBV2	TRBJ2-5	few	CASMYLALETQYF	TGTGCCAGCATGTATCTAGCGTTAGAGACCCAGTACTTC
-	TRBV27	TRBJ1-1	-	CASSLRQHYEAFF	TGTGCCAGCAGTTTAAGGCAGCACTACGAAGCTTTCTTT
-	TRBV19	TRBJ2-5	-	CASSPDGVSQYF	TGTGCCAGTAGTCCAGACGGGGTATCCCAGTACTTC
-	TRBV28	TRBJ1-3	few	CASSDATAGNTIYF	TGTGCCAGCAGCGATGCGACAGCTGGAAACACCATATATTTT
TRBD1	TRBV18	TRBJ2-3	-	CASSQGQGVDTQYF	TGTGCCAGCTCTCAAGGACAGGGAGTGGATACGCAGTATTTT
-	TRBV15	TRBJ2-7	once	CATSRARGLVYEQYF	TGTGCCACCAGCAGAGCCAGAGGACTGGTCTACGAGCAGTACTTC
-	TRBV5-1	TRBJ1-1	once	CASSLEGVGEAFF	TGCGCCAGCAGCTTGGAGGGGGTTGGTGAAGCTTTCTTT